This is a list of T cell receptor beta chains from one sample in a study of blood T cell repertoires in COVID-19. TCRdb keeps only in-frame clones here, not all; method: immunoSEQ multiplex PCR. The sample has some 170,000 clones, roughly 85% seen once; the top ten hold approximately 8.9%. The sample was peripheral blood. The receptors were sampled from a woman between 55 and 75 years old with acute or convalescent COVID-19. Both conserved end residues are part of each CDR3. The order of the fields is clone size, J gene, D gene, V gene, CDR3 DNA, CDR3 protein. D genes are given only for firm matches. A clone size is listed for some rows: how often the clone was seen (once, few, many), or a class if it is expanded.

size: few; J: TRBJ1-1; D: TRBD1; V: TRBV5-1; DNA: TGCGCCAGCAGCTTGGGTGGGACAGGGGGCACTGAAGCTTTCTTT; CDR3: CASSLGGTGGTEAFF
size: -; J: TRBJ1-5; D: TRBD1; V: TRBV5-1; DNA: TGCGCCAGCAGCTTGGACTCACAGGGGGGTCAGCCCCAGCATTTT; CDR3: CASSLDSQGGQPQHF
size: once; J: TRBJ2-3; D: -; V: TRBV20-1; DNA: TGCAGTGCTAGTCGACGACAGACTAGCACAGATACGCAGTATTTT; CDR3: CSASRRQTSTDTQYF
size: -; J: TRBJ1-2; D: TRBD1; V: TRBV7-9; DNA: TGTGCCAGCAGCTTATCGGGACAGGGCGTGAACTATGGCTACACCTTC; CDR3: CASSLSGQGVNYGYTF
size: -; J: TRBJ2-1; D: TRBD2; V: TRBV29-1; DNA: TGCAGCGTTGGAGGACTAGCGGAGTTCTACAATGAGCAGTTCTTC; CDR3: CSVGGLAEFYNEQFF
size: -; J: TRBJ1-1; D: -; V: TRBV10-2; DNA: TGCGCCAGCAGTGAGGTGGACAGCTATTCCACTGAAGCTTTCTTT; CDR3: CASSEVDSYSTEAFF
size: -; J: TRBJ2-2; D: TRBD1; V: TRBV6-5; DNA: TGTGCCAGCAGTAGGACAGGGAAGAACGGGGAGCTGTTTTTT; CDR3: CASSRTGKNGELFF
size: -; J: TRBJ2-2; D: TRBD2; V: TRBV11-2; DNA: TGTGCCAGCAGCTTTTTCGGACTAGCGGGAGTAACCGGGGAGCTGTTTTTT; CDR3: CASSFFGLAGVTGELFF
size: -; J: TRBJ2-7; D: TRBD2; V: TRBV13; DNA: TGTGCCAGCAGCGGGACTAGATCCTACGAGCAGTACTTC; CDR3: CASSGTRSYEQYF
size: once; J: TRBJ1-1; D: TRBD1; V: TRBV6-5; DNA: TGTGCCAGCATTTATGGGACAGGGGGGAAAACTGAAGCTTTCTTT; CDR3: CASIYGTGGKTEAFF
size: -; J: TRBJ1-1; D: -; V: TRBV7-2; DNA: TGTGCCAGCAGCTTAAGGGGCAGCGCTGAAGCTTTCTTT; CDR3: CASSLRGSAEAFF
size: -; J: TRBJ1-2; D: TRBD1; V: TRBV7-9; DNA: TGTGCCAGCAGCCTAACAGGGGCCCTTTGGTATGGCTACACCTTC; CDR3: CASSLTGALWYGYTF
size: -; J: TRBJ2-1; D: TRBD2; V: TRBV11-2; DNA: TGTGCCAGCAGCTTAGATCTTATAGCGGGAATTACTGGTGAGCAGTTCTTC; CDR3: CASSLDLIAGITGEQFF
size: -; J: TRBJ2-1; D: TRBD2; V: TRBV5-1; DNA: TGCGCCAGCAGCTTGGGGGGTAGCGGGACCCATGAGCAGTTCTTC; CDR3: CASSLGGSGTHEQFF
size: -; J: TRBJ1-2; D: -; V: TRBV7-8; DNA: TGTGCCAGTAGGATGAACGGGGGGTACGCCTTC; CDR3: CASRMNGGYAF
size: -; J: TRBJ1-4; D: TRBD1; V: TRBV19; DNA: TGTGCCAGTAGTAGGTCCCGGGACAGGGTGGGTGAAAAACTGTTTTTT; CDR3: CASSRSRDRVGEKLFF
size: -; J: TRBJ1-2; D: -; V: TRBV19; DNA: TGTGCCAGTAGTCCTCTTGCAGACTGGAATAACTATGGCTACACCTTC; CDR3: CASSPLADWNNYGYTF
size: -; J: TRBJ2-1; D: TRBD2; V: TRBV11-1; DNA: TGTGCCAGCAGCTTGGCGGGAGGGTCCTACAATGAGCAGTTCTTC; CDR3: CASSLAGGSYNEQFF
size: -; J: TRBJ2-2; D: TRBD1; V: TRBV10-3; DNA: TGTGCCATCAGCAGGGGGACCGGGGAGCTGTTTTTT; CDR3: CAISRGTGELFF
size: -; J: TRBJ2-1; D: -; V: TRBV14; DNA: TGTGCCAGCAGCCAGATAGGGGCTCAACCCTACAATGAGCAGTTCTTC; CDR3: CASSQIGAQPYNEQFF
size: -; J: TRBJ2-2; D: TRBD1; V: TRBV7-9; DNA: TGTGCCAGCAGCCGGGGACAGGGGATGGGGAAATCCGGGGAGCTGTTTTTT; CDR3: CASSRGQGMGKSGELFF
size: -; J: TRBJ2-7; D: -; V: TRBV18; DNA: TGTGCCAGCTCACCGCGAGGGATGATGCCCTACGAGCAGTACTTC; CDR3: CASSPRGMMPYEQYF
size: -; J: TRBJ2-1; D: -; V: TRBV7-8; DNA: TGTGCCAGCAGCTTAGGAGGGCACGGGACAACGGAGTACAATGAGCAGTTCTTC; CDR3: CASSLGGHGTTEYNEQFF
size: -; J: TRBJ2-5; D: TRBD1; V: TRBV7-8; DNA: TGTGCCAGCAGCTTCCTATTTGGGACAGGGGGCGCAGAGACCCAGTACTTC; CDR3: CASSFLFGTGGAETQYF
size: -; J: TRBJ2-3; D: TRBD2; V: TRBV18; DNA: TGTGCCAGCTCACGGACGGGACTAGCGGGAGTGAATACGCAGTATTTT; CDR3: CASSRTGLAGVNTQYF
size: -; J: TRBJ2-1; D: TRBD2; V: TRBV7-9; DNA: TGTGCCAGCAAAAAACCGGACAGCGGGGGGGTCAATGAGCAGTTCTTC; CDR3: CASKKPDSGGVNEQFF
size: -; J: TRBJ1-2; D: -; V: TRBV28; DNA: TGTGCCAGCATCCTCGCAGCGGGAGGGGGCTACACCTTC; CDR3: CASILAAGGGYTF